This T cell receptor (beta chain) was recovered during a study of spatial heterogeneity in lung cancer. Study overall: Detection consistently yielded more beta chains than alpha chains.

Trimming took off 1 base at V and 7 bases at J, with 13 bases between the two ends. The CDR3 runs 15 residues. Germline V gives CDR1 SGHVS, CDR2 FQNEAQ. Time point described: blood at routine non-recurrence follow-up after resection. Whole RNA, which was extracted from tumor, nontumor lung tissue or frozen PBMC, was sequenced without any cell sorting. TCRdb ran MiXCR on the 5' RACE reads and lists one entry per CDR3 protein. The repertoire has under 150,000 distinct CDR3 sequences, 12% of them found once; the top ten carry roughly 15%. This clonotype was seen repeatedly, ten times or more. This sequence was found in a male donor with early-stage non-small cell lung cancer. The gene calls are TRBV7-8 and TRBJ2-2; tentatively, D is TRBD2 (6 bases). The source material was PBMCs, sampled at follow-up. The DNA for the CDR3 is TGTGCCAGCAGCTTAGGGACTACGCCTGGCGGGGAGCTGTTTTTT. This encodes CASSLGTTPGGELFF.